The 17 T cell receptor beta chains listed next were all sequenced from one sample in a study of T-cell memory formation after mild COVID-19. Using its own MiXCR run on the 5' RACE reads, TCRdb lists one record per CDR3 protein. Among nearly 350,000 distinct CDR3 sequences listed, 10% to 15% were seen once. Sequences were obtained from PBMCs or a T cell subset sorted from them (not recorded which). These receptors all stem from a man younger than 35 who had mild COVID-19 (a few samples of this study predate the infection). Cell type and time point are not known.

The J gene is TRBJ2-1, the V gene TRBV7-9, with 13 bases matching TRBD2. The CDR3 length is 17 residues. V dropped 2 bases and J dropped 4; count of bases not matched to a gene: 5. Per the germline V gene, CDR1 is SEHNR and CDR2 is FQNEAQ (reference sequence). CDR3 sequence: CASSLLRLAGGYNEQFF. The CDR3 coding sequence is TGTGCCAGCAGCTTACTACGACTAGCGGGGGGATACAATGAGCAGTTCTTC.

CDR3 in DNA: TGTGCCAGCACCAGGGTCCGTCAGGGGGCCAACAATGAGCAGTTCTTC. Translation: CASTRVRQGANNEQFF. This chain joins TRBV6-2 or TRBV6-3 and TRBJ2-1, with TRBD1 identical over 8 bases. V dropped 7 bases and J dropped 5; count of bases not matched to a gene: 13. Germline loops: CDR1 MNHEY, CDR2 SVGEGT. The CDR3 sequence is 16 residues long.

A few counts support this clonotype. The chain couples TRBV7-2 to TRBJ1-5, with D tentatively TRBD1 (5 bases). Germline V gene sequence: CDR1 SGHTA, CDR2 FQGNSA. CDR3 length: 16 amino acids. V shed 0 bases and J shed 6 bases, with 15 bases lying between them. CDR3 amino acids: CASSLAAGFLGQPQHF. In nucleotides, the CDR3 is TGTGCCAGCAGCTTAGCAGCAGGGTTTCTTGGTCAGCCCCAGCATTTT.

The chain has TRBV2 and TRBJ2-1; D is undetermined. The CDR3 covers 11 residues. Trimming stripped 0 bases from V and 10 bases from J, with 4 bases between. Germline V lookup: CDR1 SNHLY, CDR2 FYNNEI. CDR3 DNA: TGTGCCAGCAGTGAAGCGGGGGAGCAGTTCTTC. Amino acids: CASSEAGEQFF.

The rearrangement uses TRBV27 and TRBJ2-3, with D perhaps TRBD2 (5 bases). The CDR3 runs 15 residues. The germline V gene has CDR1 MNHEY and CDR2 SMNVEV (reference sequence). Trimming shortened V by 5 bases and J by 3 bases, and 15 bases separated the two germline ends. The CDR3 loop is CASSPAPGGTDTQYF. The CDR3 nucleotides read TGTGCCAGCAGTCCTGCCCCAGGAGGAACAGATACGCAGTATTTT.

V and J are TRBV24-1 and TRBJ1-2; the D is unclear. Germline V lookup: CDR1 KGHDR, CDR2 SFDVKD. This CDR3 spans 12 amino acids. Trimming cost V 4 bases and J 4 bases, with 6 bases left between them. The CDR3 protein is CATSESSYGYTF. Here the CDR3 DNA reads TGTGCCACCAGTGAAAGCAGCTATGGCTACACCTTC.

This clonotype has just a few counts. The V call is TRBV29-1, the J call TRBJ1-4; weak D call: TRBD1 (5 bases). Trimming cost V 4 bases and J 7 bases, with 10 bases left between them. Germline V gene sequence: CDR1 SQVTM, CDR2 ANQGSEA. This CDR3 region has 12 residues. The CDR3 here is CSVAGGGEKLFF. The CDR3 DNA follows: TGCAGCGTTGCTGGGGGAGGTGAAAAACTGTTTTTT. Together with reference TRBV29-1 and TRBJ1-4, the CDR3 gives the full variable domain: SAVISQKPSRDICQRGTSLTIQCQVDSQVTMMFWYRQQPGQSLTLIATANQGSEATYESGFVIDKFPISRPNLTFSTLTVSNMSPEDSSIYLCSVAGGGEKLFFGSGTQLSVL.

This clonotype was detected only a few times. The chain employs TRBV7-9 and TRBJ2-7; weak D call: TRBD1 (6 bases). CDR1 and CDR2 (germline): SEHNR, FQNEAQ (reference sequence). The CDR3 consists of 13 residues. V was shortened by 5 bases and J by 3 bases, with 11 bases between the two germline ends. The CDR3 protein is CASSRDTDYEQYV. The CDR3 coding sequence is TGTGCCAGCAGCAGGGACACAGACTACGAGCAGTACGTC.

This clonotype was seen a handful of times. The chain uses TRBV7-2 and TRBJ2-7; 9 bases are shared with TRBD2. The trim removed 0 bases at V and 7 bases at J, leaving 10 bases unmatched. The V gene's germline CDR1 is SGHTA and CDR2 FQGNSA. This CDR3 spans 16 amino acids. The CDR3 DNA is TGTGCCAGCAGCTTAGCCCCAGCGGGGGGATTTAGGGAGCAGTACTTC. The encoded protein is CASSLAPAGGFREQYF.

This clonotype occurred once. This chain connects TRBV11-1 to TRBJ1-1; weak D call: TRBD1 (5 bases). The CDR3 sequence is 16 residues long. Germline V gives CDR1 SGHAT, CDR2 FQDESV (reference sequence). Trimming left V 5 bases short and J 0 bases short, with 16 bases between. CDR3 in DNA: TGTGCCAGCAGCCGTCTCGGAGAGACAGTGAACACTGAAGCTTTCTTT. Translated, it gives CASSRLGETVNTEAFF.

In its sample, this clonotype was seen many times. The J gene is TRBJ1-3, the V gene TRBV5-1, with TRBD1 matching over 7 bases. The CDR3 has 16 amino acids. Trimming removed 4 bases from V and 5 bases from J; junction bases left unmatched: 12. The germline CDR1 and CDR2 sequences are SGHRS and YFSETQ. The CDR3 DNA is TGCGCCAGCAGCCGGGGTCCAGGGGACAGCCGAAACACCATATATTTT. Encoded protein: CASSRGPGDSRNTIYF.

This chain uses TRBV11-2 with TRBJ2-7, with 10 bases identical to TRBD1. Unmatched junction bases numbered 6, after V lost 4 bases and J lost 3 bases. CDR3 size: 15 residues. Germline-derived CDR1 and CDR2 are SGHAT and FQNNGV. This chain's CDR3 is CASSSTGGDLYEQYF. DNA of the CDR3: TGTGCCAGCAGCTCGACAGGGGGCGACCTCTACGAGCAGTACTTC. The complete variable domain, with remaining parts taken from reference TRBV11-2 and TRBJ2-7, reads EAGVAQSPRYKIIEKRQSVAFWCNPISGHATLYWYQQILGQGPKLLIQFQNNGVVDDSQLPKDRFSAERLKGVDSTLKIQPAKLEDSAVYLCASSSTGGDLYEQYFGPGTRLTVT.

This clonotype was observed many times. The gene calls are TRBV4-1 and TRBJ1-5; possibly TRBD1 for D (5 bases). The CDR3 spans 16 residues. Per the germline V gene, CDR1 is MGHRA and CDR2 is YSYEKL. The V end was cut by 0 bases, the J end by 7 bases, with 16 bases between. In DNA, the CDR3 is TGCGCCAGCAGCCAAGAGGGCAAGGGGAGCTCCCAGCCCCAGCATTTT. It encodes CASSQEGKGSSQPQHF.

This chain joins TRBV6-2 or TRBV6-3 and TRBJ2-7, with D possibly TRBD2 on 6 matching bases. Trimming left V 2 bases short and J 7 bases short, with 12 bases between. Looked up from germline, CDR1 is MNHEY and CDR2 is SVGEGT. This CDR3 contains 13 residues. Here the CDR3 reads CASSYNRLGEQYF. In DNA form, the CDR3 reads TGTGCCAGCAGTTACAACCGACTAGGGGAGCAGTACTTC.

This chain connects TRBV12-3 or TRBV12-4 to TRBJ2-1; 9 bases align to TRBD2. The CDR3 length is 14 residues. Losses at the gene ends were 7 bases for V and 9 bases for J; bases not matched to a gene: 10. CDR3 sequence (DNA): TGTGCCAGCACCTCTCTACTAGCGGGTCCTGAGCAGTTCTTC. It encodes CASTSLLAGPEQFF.

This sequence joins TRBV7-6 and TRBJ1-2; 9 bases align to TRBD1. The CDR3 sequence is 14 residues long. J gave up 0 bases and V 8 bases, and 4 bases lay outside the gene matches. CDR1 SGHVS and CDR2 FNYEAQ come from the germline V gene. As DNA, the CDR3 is TGTGCCAGCGAAACAGGGGGCACTAACTATGGCTACACCTTC. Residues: CASETGGTNYGYTF.

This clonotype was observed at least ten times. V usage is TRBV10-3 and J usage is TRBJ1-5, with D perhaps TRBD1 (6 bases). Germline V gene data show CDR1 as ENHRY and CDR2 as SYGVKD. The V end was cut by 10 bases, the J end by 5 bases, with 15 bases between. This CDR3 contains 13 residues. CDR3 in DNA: TGTGCCACCCGGAACAGGGCTGATCAGCCCCAGCATTTT. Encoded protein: CATRNRADQPQHF.